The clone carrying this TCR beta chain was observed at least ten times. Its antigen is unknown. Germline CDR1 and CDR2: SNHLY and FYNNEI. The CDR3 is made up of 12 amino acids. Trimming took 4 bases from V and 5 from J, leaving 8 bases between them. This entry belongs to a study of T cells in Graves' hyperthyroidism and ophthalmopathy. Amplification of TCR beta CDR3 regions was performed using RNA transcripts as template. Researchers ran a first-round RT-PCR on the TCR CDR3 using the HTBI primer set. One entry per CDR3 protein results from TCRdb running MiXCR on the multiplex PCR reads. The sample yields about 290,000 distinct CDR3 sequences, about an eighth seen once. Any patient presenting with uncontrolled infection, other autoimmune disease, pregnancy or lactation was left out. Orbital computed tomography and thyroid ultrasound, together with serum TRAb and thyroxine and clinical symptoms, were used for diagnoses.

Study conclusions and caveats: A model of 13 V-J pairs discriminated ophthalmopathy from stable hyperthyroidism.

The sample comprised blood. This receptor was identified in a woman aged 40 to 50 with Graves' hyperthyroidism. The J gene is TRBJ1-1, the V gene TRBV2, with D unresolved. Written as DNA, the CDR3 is TGTGCCAGCAGTGGGAGCATGACTGAAGCTTTCTTT. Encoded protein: CASSGSMTEAFF. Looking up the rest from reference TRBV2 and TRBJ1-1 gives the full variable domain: EPEVTQTPSHQVTQMGQEVILRCVPISNHLYFYWYRQILGQKVEFLVSFYNNEISEKSEIFDDQFSVERPDGSNFTLKIRSTKLEDSAMYFCASSGSMTEAFFGQGTRLTVV.